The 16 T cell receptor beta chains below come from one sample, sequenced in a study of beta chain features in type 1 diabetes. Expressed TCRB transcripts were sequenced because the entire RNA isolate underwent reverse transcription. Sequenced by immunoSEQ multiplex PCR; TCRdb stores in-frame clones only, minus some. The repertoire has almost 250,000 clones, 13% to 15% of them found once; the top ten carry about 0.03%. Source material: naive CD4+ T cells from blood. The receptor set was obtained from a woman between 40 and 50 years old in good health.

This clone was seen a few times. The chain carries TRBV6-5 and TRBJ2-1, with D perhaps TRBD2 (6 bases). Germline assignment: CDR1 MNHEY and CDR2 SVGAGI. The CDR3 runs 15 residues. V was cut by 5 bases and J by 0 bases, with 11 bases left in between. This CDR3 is CASSPTGGSYNEQFF. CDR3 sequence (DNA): TGTGCCAGCAGTCCTACCGGGGGCTCCTACAATGAGCAGTTCTTC.

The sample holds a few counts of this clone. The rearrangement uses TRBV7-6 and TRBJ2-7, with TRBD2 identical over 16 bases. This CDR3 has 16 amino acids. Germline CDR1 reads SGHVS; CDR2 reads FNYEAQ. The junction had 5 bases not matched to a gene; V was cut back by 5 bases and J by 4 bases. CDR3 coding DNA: TGTGCCAGCAGCCCGGGACTAGCGGGGGGGGGTTACGAGCAGTACTTC. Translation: CASSPGLAGGGYEQYF. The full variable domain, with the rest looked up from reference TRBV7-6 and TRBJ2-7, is GAGVSQSPRYKVTKRGQDVALRCDPISGHVSLYWYRQALGQGPEFLTYFNYEAQQDKSGLPNDRFSAERPEGSISTLTIQRTEQRDSAMYRCASSPGLAGGGYEQYFGPGTRLTVT.

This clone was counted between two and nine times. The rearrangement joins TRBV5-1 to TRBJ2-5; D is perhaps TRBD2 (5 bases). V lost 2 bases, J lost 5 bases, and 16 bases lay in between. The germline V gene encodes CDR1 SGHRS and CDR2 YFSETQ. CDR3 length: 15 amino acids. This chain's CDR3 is CASSLETGKGETQYF. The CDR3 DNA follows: TGCGCCAGCAGCTTAGAGACGGGGAAGGGTGAGACCCAGTACTTC. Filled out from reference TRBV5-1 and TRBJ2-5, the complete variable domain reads KAGVTQTPRYLIKTRGQQVTLSCSPISGHRSVSWYQQTPGQGLQFLFEYFSETQRNKGNFPGRFSGRQFSNSRSEMNVSTLELGDSALYLCASSLETGKGETQYFGPGTRLLVL.

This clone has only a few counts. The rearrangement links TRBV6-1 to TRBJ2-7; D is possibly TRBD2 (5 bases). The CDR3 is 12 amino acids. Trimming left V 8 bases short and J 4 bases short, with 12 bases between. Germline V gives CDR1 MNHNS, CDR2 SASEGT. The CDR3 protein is CASVLEGYEQYF. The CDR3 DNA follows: TGTGCCAGCGTTCTCGAGGGATACGAGCAGTACTTC.

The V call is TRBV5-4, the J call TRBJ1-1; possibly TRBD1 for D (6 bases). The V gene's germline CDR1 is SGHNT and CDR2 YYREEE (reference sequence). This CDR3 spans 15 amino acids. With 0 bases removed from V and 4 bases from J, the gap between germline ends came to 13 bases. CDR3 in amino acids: CASSLEQGRTTEAFF. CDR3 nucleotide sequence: TGTGCCAGCAGCTTGGAGCAGGGGCGAACCACTGAAGCTTTCTTT.

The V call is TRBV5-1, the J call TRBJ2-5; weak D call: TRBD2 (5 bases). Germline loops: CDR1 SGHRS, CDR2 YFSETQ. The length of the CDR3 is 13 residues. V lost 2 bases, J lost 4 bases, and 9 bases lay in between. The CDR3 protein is CASSFELGETQYF. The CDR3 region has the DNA TGCGCCAGCAGCTTCGAACTAGGAGAGACCCAGTACTTC.

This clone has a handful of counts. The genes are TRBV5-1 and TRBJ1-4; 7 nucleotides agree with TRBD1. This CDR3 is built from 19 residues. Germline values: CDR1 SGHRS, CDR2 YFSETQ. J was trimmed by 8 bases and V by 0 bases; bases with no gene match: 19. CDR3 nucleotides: TGCGCCAGCAGCTTGGGGTTCCGGGACAGAACTCTTTTGGGGGAAAAACTGTTTTTT. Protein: CASSLGFRDRTLLGEKLFF.

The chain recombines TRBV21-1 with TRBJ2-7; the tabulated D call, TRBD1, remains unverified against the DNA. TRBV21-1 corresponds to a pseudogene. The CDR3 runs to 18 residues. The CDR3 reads CASSTRDREISRGYEQYF. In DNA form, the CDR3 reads TGTGCCAGCAGCACCCGGGACAGGGAAATTTCTCGGGGCTACGAGCAGTACTTC.

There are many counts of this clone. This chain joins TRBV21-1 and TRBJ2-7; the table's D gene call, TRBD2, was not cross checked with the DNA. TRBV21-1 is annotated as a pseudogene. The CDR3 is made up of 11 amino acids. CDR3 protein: CAREGLYEQYF. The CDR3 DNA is TGTGCCAGGGAGGGGCTCTACGAGCAGTACTTC.

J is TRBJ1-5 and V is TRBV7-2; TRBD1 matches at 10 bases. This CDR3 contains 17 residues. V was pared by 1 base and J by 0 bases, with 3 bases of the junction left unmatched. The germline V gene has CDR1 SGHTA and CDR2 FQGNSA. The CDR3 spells CASSLGDRGYSNQPQHF. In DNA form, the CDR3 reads TGTGCCAGCAGCTTAGGGGACAGGGGTTATAGCAATCAGCCCCAGCATTTT.

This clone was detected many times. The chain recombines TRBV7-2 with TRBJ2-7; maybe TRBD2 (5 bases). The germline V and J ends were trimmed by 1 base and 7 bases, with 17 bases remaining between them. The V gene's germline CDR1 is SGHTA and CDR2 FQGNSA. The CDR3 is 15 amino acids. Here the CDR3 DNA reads TGTGCCAGCAGCTTAGAGGTCGGACTTATGGGTGAGCAGTACTTC. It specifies CASSLEVGLMGEQYF.

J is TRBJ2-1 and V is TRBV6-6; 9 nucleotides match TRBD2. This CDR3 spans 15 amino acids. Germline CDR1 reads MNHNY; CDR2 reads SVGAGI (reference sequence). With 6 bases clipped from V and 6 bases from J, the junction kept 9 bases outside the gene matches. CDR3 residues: CASRGLAGGSNEQFF. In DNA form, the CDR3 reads TGTGCCAGCAGGGGTCTGGCGGGGGGGAGCAATGAGCAGTTCTTC.

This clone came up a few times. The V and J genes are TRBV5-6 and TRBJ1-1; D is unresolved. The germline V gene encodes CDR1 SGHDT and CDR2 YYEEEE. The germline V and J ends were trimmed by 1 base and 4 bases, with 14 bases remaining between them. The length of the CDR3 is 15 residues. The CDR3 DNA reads TGTGCCAGCAGCTTGTCTCGGGGTTTTCGCACTGAAGCTTTCTTT. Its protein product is CASSLSRGFRTEAFF. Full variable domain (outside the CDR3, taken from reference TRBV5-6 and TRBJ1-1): DAGVTQSPTHLIKTRGQQVTLRCSPKSGHDTVSWYQQALGQGPQFIFQYYEEEERQRGNFPDRFSGHQFPNYSSELNVNALLLGDSALYLCASSLSRGFRTEAFFGQGTRLTVV.

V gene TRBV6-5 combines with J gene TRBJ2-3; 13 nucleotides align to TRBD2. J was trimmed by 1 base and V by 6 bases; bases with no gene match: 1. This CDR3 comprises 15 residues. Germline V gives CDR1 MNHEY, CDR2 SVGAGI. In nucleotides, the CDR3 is TGTGCCAGCAGACTAGCGGGGGGGCGCACAGATACGCAGTATTTT. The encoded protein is CASRLAGGRTDTQYF.

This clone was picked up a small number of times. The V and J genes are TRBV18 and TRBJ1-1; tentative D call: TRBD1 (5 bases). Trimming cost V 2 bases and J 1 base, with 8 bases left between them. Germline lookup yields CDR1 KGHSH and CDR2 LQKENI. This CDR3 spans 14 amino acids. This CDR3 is CASSPGGGNTEAFF. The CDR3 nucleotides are TGTGCCAGCTCACCAGGGGGGGGGAACACTGAAGCTTTCTTT. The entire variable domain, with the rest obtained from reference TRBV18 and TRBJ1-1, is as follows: NAGVMQNPRHLVRRRGQEARLRCSPMKGHSHVYWYRQLPEEGLKFMVYLQKENIIDESGMPKERFSAEFPKEGPSILRIQQVVRGDSAAYFCASSPGGGNTEAFFGQGTRLTVV.

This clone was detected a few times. DNA of the CDR3: TGTGCCAGCAGTGAACGGCAGGGAAGCCAAAACATTCAGTACTTC. This sequence encodes CASSERQGSQNIQYF. This chain connects TRBV2 to TRBJ2-4, with D possibly TRBD1 on 5 matching bases. The length of the CDR3 is 15 residues. V was trimmed by 2 bases and J by 5 bases, leaving 13 bases between them. The V gene's germline CDR1 is SNHLY and CDR2 FYNNEI.